This T cell receptor beta chain was recovered during a study of chemoradiotherapy in HPV16-positive cancers. Looking at the study overall: Candidate HPV-specific clones and shared TCR motifs came from a couple of HPV16-positive patients.

This clone appeared once. As yet, its antigen is unknown. TCRdb keeps only in-frame clones here, not all; method: immunoSEQ multiplex PCR. The sample includes approximately 16,000 clones, 85% to 90% of them seen just once. Notes on the study in general: Functional assays defining HPV-specific T cells used only a couple of HPV16-positive patients.

V was cut by 3 bases and J by 5 bases, with 11 bases left in between. Germline CDR1 is LNHNV and CDR2 is YYDKDF (reference sequence). CDR3 size: 13 residues. This receptor was taken from a human donor with HPV-associated anogenital cancer. The chain couples TRBV15 to TRBJ2-7, with D possibly TRBD1 on 6 matching bases. The source was blood, collected from a patient who underwent chemoradiotherapy. The CDR3 loop is CATSREQGHEQYF. The CDR3 DNA reads as TGTGCCACCAGCAGGGAACAGGGTCACGAGCAGTACTTC.